A selection of T cell receptor beta chains follows, all from one sample in a study of T-cell reconstitution after alpha-beta-depleted transplantation in children. TCRdb called the PCR reads again in MiXCR, with one record for every CDR3 protein. The sample records approximately 500,000 distinct CDR3 sequences, about 11% being singletons. Sequencing was performed on PBMCs, taken before TCRalphabeta/CD19-depleted stem cell transplant. Receptors originate from a child aged 2-15 years with inherited bone marrow failure, due to receive a stem cell transplant. The CDR3 runs from the conserved cysteine through the conserved F or W. A D gene is named only where the DNA matches it firmly. Expanded clones get a size class; other rows say once, few or many, or leave the size out.

>TRBV5-1|TRBD2|many|TRBJ2-7
TGCGCCAGCAGCTTGGGGGAGCGGGAGACCTACGAGCAGTACTTC
CASSLGERETYEQYF
>TRBV20-1|TRBD2|many|TRBJ2-3
TGCAGTGCCCAAATCGGACTAGCGGGAGCAGATACGCAGTATTTT
CSAQIGLAGADTQYF
>TRBV12-3/TRBV12-4|-|many|TRBJ2-1
TGTGCCAGCAGTTCTCAGGACTCAGGCCATGAGCAGTTCTTC
CASSSQDSGHEQFF
>TRBV3-1|-|-|TRBJ2-1
TGTGCCAGCAGCCCTCAACCGGATGAGCAGTTCTTC
CASSPQPDEQFF
>TRBV7-2|-|many|TRBJ1-1
TGTGCCAGCAGCTTAGTTTCCAGGGTGAACACTGAAGCTTTCTTT
CASSLVSRVNTEAFF
>TRBV6-5|-|many|TRBJ2-1
TGTGCCAGCAGTTACCCCGGGGGCTACAATGAGCAGTTCTTC
CASSYPGGYNEQFF
>TRBV20-1|-|many|TRBJ2-7
TGCAGTGCTAGCCCCTATACCCACTCCTACGAGCAGTACTTC
CSASPYTHSYEQYF
>TRBV24-1|-|many|TRBJ2-7
TGTGCCACCAGTGATTCGGGGAGGTACGAGCAGTACTTC
CATSDSGRYEQYF
>TRBV11-2|TRBD2|-|TRBJ2-1
TGTGCCAGCAGCTTAGGCGGGTCTAGCGGAGCTTACAATGAGCAGTTCTTC
CASSLGGSSGAYNEQFF
>TRBV29-1|-|many|TRBJ2-7
TGCAGCTCTCTCGGGGTTGCCGACGAGCAGTACTTC
CSSLGVADEQYF
>TRBV7-2|TRBD2|many|TRBJ2-7
TGTGCCAGCAGCTTATCACTAGCGGGAGGGGGCTACGAGCAGTACTTC
CASSLSLAGGGYEQYF
>TRBV7-9|-|many|TRBJ2-1
TGTGCCAGCAGCCCCGACGACAATGAGCAGTTCTTC
CASSPDDNEQFF
>TRBV4-3|TRBD2|many|TRBJ2-7
TGCGCCAGCAGCCAAGGGGTCGCTAGCGGGAGTTGGTACGAGCAGTACTTC
CASSQGVASGSWYEQYF
>TRBV7-9|-|many|TRBJ2-7
TGTGCCAGCAGCTTAAGTTATACGAGTCGGCACGAGCAGTACTTC
CASSLSYTSRHEQYF
>TRBV20-1|TRBD1|-|TRBJ2-3
TGCAGTGCCACGGACAGGGGAGGCACAGATACGCAGTATTTT
CSATDRGGTDTQYF
>TRBV28|-|many|TRBJ2-5
TGTGCCAGCAGTTTAGCCAGGGGGGGTGAAGAGACCCAGTACTTC
CASSLARGGEETQYF
>TRBV11-2|TRBD2|many|TRBJ2-7
TGTGCCAGCAGCTTAGGTACTAGCGGGAGTTATCTTCCCTACGAGCAGTACTTC
CASSLGTSGSYLPYEQYF
>TRBV5-1|TRBD2|many|TRBJ2-7
TGCGCCAGCAGCCCAGGACTAGCGGGAGTAAAGGAGCAGTACTTC
CASSPGLAGVKEQYF
>TRBV7-9|-|-|TRBJ2-1
TGTGCCAGCAGCGGACTCGGGGGACAGTCCTGGAATGAGCAGTTCTTC
CASSGLGGQSWNEQFF
>TRBV12-3/TRBV12-4|TRBD2|few|TRBJ2-3
TGTGCCAGCAAGGCGGGAGCGCTTAAAGATACGCAGTATTTT
CASKAGALKDTQYF
>TRBV12-3/TRBV12-4|-|many|TRBJ2-5
TGTGCCAGCAGTTTAGTTGACAGAGAGGAGACCCAGTACTTC
CASSLVDREETQYF
>TRBV19|TRBD1|many|TRBJ2-3
TGTGCCAGTAGTATCGGGTGGGGACAGGGAAGGTTCGCAGATACGCAGTATTTT
CASSIGWGQGRFADTQYF
>TRBV11-2|-|-|TRBJ1-5
TGTGCCAGCAGCTTAGTCAGGAAGGGGGATCAGCCCCAGCATTTT
CASSLVRKGDQPQHF
>TRBV19|-|few|TRBJ1-2
TGTGCCAGTAGTATCGGGTCAGAGGGAGAAGGCTACACCTTC
CASSIGSEGEGYTF
>TRBV12-3/TRBV12-4|-|many|TRBJ1-2
TGTGCCAGCAGTTTCGCTGCGGGGGGCTTTGGCTACACCTTC
CASSFAAGGFGYTF
>TRBV20-1|-|-|TRBJ2-7
TGCAGTGCTCCCTCGGCCCGGAGCTCCTACGAGCAGTACTTC
CSAPSARSSYEQYF
>TRBV27|TRBD2|few|TRBJ2-7
TGTGCCAGCAGTCCACGGGGACTAGCCTACGAGCAGTACTTC
CASSPRGLAYEQYF
>TRBV28|-|many|TRBJ2-2
TGTGCCAGCACCGGCCCCGGGCAGGGGGGGACCGGGGAGCTGTTTTTT
CASTGPGQGGTGELFF
>TRBV30|TRBD1|many|TRBJ2-7
TGTGCCTGGAGTATAGGACAGGCCTACGAGCAGTACTTC
CAWSIGQAYEQYF
>TRBV19|TRBD2|-|TRBJ2-1
TGTGCCAGTAGTATATTTGGGGGAGGGGCCTACAATGGGCAGTTCTTC
CASSIFGGGAYNGQFF
>TRBV5-1|-|few|TRBJ2-5
TGCGCCAGCAGCGCGGCTGGGAAAGAGACCCAGTACTTC
CASSAAGKETQYF
>TRBV2|-|few|TRBJ2-2
TGTGCCAGTACTCCCCTCATGGGGCAGCCCGGGGAGCTGTTTTTT
CASTPLMGQPGELFF
>TRBV5-1|-|many|TRBJ2-7
TGCGCCAGCAGCTTGAACTTTCAGGGCGGGACGCCCTACGAGCAGTACTTC
CASSLNFQGGTPYEQYF
>TRBV6-5|-|many|TRBJ2-1
TGTGCCAGCAGCCCTGGGCCCGAGGGGCAGTTCTTC
CASSPGPEGQFF
>TRBV12-2|-|-|TRBJ1-4
TGTGCAAGTCGCCCCATCCGGAGGGGCTCCAATGAAAAACTGTTTTTT
CASRPIRRGSNEKLFF
>TRBV27|-|many|TRBJ2-6
TGTGCCAGCAGTTTAATTCGGACACCCTCTGGGGCCAACGTCCTGACTTTC
CASSLIRTPSGANVLTF
>TRBV27|-|few|TRBJ1-2
TGTGCCAGCAGTGCACCGGGTAACTATGGCTACACCTTC
CASSAPGNYGYTF
>TRBV6-6|TRBD2|-|TRBJ2-1
TGTGCCAGCAGTTACCCTTCCAGCGGGGAAGGCTCCTACAATGAGCAGTTCTTC
CASSYPSSGEGSYNEQFF
>TRBV19|TRBD1|many|TRBJ2-7
TGTGCCAGTAGTATATATGGACAGGGCTACGAGCAGTACTTC
CASSIYGQGYEQYF
>TRBV15|TRBD2|many|TRBJ2-1
TGTGCCACCAGCAGACTTGGGACTAGCAGGCACAATGAGCAGTTCTTC
CATSRLGTSRHNEQFF